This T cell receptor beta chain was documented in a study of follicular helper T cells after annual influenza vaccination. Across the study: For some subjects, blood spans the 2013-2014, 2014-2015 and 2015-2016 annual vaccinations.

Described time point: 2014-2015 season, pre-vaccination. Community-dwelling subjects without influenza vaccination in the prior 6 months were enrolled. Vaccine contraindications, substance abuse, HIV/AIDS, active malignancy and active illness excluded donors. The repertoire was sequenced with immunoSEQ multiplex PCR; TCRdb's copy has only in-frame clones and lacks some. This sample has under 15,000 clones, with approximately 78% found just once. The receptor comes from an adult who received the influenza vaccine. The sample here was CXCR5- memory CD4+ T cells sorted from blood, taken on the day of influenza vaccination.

CDR3 DNA sequence: TGCGCCAGCAGCTTGAGACGGGGGGCCCCCCTGAACACCGGGGAGCTGTTTTTT. The encoded protein is CASSLRRGAPLNTGELFF. The rearrangement uses TRBV5-1 and TRBJ2-2, with D perhaps matching TRBD2 (7 bases). Looked up from germline, CDR1 is SGHRS and CDR2 is YFSETQ. The CDR3 is 18 amino acids. V lost 1 base, J lost 1 base, and 17 bases lay in between.